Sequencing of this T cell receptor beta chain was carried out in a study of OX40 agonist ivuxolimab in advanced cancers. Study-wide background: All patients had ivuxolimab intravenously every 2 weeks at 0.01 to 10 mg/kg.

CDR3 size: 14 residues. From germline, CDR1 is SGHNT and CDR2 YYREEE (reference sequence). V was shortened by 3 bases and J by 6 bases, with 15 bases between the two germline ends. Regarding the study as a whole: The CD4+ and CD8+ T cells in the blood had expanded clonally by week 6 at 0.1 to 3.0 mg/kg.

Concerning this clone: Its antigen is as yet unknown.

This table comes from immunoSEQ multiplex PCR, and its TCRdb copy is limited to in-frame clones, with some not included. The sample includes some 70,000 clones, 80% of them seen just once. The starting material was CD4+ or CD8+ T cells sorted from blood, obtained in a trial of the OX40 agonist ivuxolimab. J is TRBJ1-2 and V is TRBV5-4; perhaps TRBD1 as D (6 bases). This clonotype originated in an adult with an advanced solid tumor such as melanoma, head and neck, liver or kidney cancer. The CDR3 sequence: CASSSPGGGHGYTF. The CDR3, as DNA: TGTGCCAGCAGCTCCCCGGGGGGGGGCCATGGCTACACCTTC.